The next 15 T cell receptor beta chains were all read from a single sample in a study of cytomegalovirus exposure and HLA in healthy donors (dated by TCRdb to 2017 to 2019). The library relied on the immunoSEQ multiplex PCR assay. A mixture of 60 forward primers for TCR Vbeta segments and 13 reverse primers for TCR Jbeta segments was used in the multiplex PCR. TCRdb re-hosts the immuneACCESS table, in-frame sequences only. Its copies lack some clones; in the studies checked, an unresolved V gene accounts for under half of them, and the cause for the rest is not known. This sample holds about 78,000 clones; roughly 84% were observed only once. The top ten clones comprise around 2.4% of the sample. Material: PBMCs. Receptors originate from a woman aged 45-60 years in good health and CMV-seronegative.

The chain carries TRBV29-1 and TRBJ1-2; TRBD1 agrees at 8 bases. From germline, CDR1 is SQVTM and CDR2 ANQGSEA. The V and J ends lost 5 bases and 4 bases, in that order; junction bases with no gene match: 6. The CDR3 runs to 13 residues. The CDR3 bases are TGCAGCGTTACCGACAGGGGCGGCTATGGCTACACCTTC. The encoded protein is CSVTDRGGYGYTF.

CDR3 amino acids: CASSAYRDSTDTQYF. CDR3 nucleotides: TGTGCCAGCAGTGCCTACAGGGATAGCACAGATACGCAGTATTTT. The chain is built from TRBV27 and TRBJ2-3, with a tentative D call TRBD1 (6 bases). Germline loops: CDR1 MNHEY, CDR2 SMNVEV (reference sequence). There are 15 residues in the CDR3. Trimming took off 5 bases at V and 0 bases at J, with 12 bases between the two ends.

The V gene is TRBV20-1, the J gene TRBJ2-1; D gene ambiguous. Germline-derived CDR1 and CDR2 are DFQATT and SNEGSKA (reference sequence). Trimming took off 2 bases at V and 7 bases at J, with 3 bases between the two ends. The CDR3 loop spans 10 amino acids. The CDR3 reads CSARQNEQFF. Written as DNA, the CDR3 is TGCAGTGCTAGACAAAATGAGCAGTTCTTC.

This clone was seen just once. As DNA, the CDR3 is TGTGCCAGCAGTTCCCGGACAGGGGGCAGGGGCTACACCTTC. Its translation: CASSSRTGGRGYTF. The chain links TRBV27 to TRBJ1-2; 11 nucleotides agree with TRBD1. Germline CDR1 MNHEY, CDR2 SMNVEV (reference sequence). The length of the CDR3 is 14 residues. The V gene end was trimmed by 4 bases and the J gene end by 8 bases; junction bases not matched to a gene: 6.

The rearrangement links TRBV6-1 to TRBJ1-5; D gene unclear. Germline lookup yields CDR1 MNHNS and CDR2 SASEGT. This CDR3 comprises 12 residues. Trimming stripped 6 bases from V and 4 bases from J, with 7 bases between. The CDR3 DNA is TGTGCCAGCAGCCACCGGAATCAGCCCCAGCATTTT. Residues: CASSHRNQPQHF.

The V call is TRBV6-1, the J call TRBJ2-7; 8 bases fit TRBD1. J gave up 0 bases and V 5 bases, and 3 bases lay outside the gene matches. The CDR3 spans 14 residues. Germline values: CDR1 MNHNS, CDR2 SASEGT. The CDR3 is CASSPGGFSYEQYF. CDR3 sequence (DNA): TGTGCCAGCAGTCCAGGGGGCTTCTCCTACGAGCAGTACTTC.

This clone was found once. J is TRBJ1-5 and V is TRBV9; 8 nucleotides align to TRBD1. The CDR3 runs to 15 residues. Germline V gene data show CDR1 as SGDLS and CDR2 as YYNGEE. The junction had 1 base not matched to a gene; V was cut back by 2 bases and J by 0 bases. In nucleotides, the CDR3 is TGTGCCAGCAGCGTCCAGGGGGCTAGCAATCAGCCCCAGCATTTT. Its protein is CASSVQGASNQPQHF. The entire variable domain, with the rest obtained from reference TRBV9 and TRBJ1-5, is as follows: DSGVTQTPKHLITATGQRVTLRCSPRSGDLSVYWYQQSLDQGLQFLIQYYNGEERAKGNILERFSAQQFPDLHSELNLSSLELGDSALYFCASSVQGASNQPQHFGDGTRLSIL.

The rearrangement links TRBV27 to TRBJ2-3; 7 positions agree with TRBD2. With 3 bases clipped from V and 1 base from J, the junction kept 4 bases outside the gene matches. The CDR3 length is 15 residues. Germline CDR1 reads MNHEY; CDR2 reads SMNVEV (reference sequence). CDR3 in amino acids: CASSFERDGTDTQYF. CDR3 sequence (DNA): TGTGCCAGCAGTTTCGAGCGGGACGGCACAGATACGCAGTATTTT.

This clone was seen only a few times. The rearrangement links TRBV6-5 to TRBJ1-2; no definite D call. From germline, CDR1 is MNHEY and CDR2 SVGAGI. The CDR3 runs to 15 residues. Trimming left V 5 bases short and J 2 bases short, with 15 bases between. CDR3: CASSGQVLSNYGYTF. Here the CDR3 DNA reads TGTGCCAGCAGTGGTCAGGTCCTCTCGAACTATGGCTACACCTTC.

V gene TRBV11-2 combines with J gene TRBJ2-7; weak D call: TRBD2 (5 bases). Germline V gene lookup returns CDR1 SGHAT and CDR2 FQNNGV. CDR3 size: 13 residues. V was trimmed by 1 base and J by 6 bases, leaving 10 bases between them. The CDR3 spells CASSLGSAGEQYV. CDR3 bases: TGTGCCAGCAGCTTAGGTTCTGCGGGCGAGCAGTACGTC.

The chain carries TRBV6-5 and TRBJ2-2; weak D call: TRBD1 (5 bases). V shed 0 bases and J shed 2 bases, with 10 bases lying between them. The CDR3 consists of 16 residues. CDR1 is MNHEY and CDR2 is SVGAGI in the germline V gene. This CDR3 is CASSYSGRENTGELFF. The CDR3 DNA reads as TGTGCCAGCAGTTACTCAGGCAGGGAAAACACCGGGGAGCTGTTTTTT.

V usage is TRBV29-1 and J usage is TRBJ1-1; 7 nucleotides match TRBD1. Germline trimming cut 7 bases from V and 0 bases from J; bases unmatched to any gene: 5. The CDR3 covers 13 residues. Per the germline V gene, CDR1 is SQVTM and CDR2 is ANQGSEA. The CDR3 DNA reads TGCAGCGGTGACAGGGCCGTGAACACTGAAGCTTTCTTT. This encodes CSGDRAVNTEAFF. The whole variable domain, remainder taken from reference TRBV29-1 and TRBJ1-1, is SAVISQKPSRDICQRGTSLTIQCQVDSQVTMMFWYRQQPGQSLTLIATANQGSEATYESGFVIDKFPISRPNLTFSTLTVSNMSPEDSSIYLCSGDRAVNTEAFFGQGTRLTVV.

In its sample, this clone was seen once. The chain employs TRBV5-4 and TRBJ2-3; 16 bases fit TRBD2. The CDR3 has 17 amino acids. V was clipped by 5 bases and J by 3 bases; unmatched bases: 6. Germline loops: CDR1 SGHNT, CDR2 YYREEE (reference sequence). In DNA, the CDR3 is TGTGCCAGCAGAAAGGGACTAGCGGGAGGGCCGACAGATACGCAGTATTTT. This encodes CASRKGLAGGPTDTQYF.

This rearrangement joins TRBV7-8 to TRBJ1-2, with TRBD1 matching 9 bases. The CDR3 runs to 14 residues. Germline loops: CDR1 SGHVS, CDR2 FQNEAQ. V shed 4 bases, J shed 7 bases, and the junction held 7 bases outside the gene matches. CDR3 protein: CASSSPGQGVGYTF. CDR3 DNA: TGTGCCAGCAGCTCTCCGGGACAGGGTGTTGGCTACACCTTC.

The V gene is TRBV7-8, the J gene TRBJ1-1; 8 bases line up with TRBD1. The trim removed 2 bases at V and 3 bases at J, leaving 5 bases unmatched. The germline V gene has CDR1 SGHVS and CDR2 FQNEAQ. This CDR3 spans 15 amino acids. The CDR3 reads CASSLPGGADTEAFF. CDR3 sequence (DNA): TGTGCCAGCAGCTTACCAGGGGGCGCGGACACTGAAGCTTTCTTT.